This T cell receptor (beta chain) was recorded in a study of response to subunit inactivated influenza vaccine. General study findings and limits: With each seasonal influenza vaccination, the authors suggested, few new T cells are recruited.

Note on this clonotype: The antigen remains undetermined.

TCRdb reprocessed the RT-PCR reads with MiXCR, giving one entry per CDR3 protein. Here the sample spans approximately 520,000 distinct CDR3 sequences, about 15% being singletons. Trimming took off 5 bases at V and 12 bases at J, with 14 bases between the two ends. Germline lookup yields CDR1 SEHNR and CDR2 FQNEAQ (reference sequence). This CDR3 is built from 12 residues. The sequenced sample was CD4+ T cells sorted from PBMCs, obtained 23 months after vaccination. The rearrangement uses TRBV7-9 and TRBJ2-1; TRBD1 is a possible D gene (5 bases). The receptor was derived from a man between 50 and 70 years old who received an inactivated influenza vaccine. Written as DNA, the CDR3 is TGTGCCAGCAGCAGGGGCCCGGTCCGGCAGTTCTTC. This sequence encodes CASSRGPVRQFF.